The T cell receptor (beta chain) under discussion was sequenced for a study of post-analysis software for immune sequencing data. Turning to the study itself: Patients had relapsing-remitting, secondary progressive or progressive-relapsing multiple sclerosis; some lacked subtype.

Study results and limitations: F measure grouped same-batch samples tightly together. In patients, roughly five TRBV segments were more frequent than in controls, with TRBV5-6, TRBV5-1 and TRBV20-1 among them.

The V and J ends lost 7 bases and 5 bases respectively, with 8 bases between them. The CDR3 consists of 11 residues. CDR1 and CDR2 from the germline V gene are MNHNY and SVGAGI (reference sequence). Unique molecular identifiers had been added to the TCR beta cDNA libraries. The T cell input of about 0.85 to 10 million gave roughly 0.5 million cDNA molecules. TCRdb recomputed calls from the PCR reads with MiXCR, one row per CDR3 protein. The table records roughly 870,000 distinct CDR3 sequences, approximately 53% of them present only once. As to this clonotype: Its antigen is undetermined.

The gene calls are TRBV6-6 and TRBJ1-1; D is ambiguous. The TCR sequence derives from a girl between 5 and 17 years old with multiple sclerosis. Input material: blood. CDR3 coding DNA: TGTGCCAGCAACTGGAGAACTGAAGCTTTCTTT. Translated, it gives CASNWRTEAFF.